These 6 T cell receptor beta chains were all obtained from the same sample, sequenced in a study of control samples from healthy donors and cancer patients. Here immunoSEQ multiplex PCR was the method, and the copy in TCRdb shows in-frame clones only, minus some. The sample lists 140,000 or so clones, about 95% occurring once. Source material: PBMCs. Source of these receptors: a man in his sixties with colorectal cancer.

The rearrangement links TRBV5-5 to TRBJ2-7; a possible D gene is TRBD1 (5 bases). V lost 0 bases, J lost 3 bases, and 7 bases lay in between. Germline values: CDR1 SGHKS, CDR2 YYEKEE (reference sequence). The CDR3 covers 13 residues. This CDR3 reads CASSLDRRYEQYF. The CDR3 nucleotides read TGTGCCAGCAGCTTGGACAGGCGCTACGAGCAGTACTTC.

The chain has TRBV19 and TRBJ2-3; D is tentatively TRBD1 or TRBD2 (5 bases each). Per the germline V gene, CDR1 is LNHDA and CDR2 is SQIVND (reference sequence). V lost 5 bases, J lost 2 bases, and 8 bases lay in between. This CDR3 contains 13 residues. CDR3 sequence reads: CASSRDHTDTQYF. Written as DNA, the CDR3 is TGTGCCAGTAGTCGGGACCACACAGATACGCAGTATTTT. Full variable domain (remainder filled in from reference TRBV19 and TRBJ2-3): DGGITQSPKYLFRKEGQNVTLSCEQNLNHDAMYWYRQDPGQGLRLIYYSQIVNDFQKGDIAEGYSVSREKKESFPLTVTSAQKNPTAFYLCASSRDHTDTQYFGPGTRLTVL.

The V call is TRBV2, the J call TRBJ2-5, with D perhaps TRBD2 (6 bases). The V and J ends lost 5 bases and 7 bases respectively, with 17 bases between them. The CDR3 has 14 residues. Germline loops: CDR1 SNHLY, CDR2 FYNNEI. The chain's CDR3 is CASSQDYPGGTQYF. CDR3 DNA: TGTGCCAGCAGTCAGGACTACCCCGGAGGGACCCAGTACTTC. The variable domain in full, completed from reference TRBV2 and TRBJ2-5, reads EPEVTQTPSHQVTQMGQEVILRCVPISNHLYFYWYRQILGQKVEFLVSFYNNEISEKSEIFDDQFSVERPDGSNFTLKIRSTKLEDSAMYFCASSQDYPGGTQYFGPGTRLLVL.

The V and J genes are TRBV19 and TRBJ2-1, with TRBD1 matching over 9 bases. Per the germline V gene, CDR1 is LNHDA and CDR2 is SQIVND (reference sequence). This CDR3 has 15 amino acids. With 2 bases clipped from V and 4 bases from J, the junction kept 3 bases outside the gene matches. CDR3 nucleotides: TGTGCCAGTAGTATACCCGGGACAGGGTACAATGAGCAGTTCTTC. Its translation: CASSIPGTGYNEQFF. Using reference TRBV19 and TRBJ2-1 for the parts outside the CDR3, the full variable domain is DGGITQSPKYLFRKEGQNVTLSCEQNLNHDAMYWYRQDPGQGLRLIYYSQIVNDFQKGDIAEGYSVSREKKESFPLTVTSAQKNPTAFYLCASSIPGTGYNEQFFGPGTRLTVL.

The chain uses TRBV27 and TRBJ2-3, with TRBD1 as a possible D gene (6 bases). The CDR3 spans 13 residues. Germline loops: CDR1 MNHEY, CDR2 SMNVEV (reference sequence). The V and J ends lost 7 bases and 5 bases respectively, with 13 bases between them. The CDR3 protein is CASTRDIGDTQYF. Here the CDR3 DNA reads TGTGCCAGCACCCGGGACATCGGAGATACGCAGTATTTT.

V is TRBV30 and J is TRBJ1-1; the D is unclear. This CDR3 contains 13 residues. Germline V gives CDR1 GTSNPN, CDR2 SVGIG (reference sequence). The V end lost 0 bases, the J end lost 1 base, and 6 bases lay between the germline ends. CDR3 nucleotide sequence: TGTGCCTGGAGTGTAAGCGAGAACACTGAAGCTTTCTTT. Translated: CAWSVSENTEAFF. Filled out from reference TRBV30 and TRBJ1-1, the complete variable domain reads SQTIHQWPATLVQPVGSPLSLECTVEGTSNPNLYWYRQAAGRGLQLLFYSVGIGQISSEVPQNLSASRPQDRQFILSSKKLLLSDSGFYLCAWSVSENTEAFFGQGTRLTVV.